This T cell receptor (beta chain) was profiled in a study of T cells after yellow fever vaccination. Whole-study findings and limits: Some clonotypes, a small share, were shared between CD4 and CD8 compartments. The secondary response was weaker but peaked faster, day 5 versus 15.

MiXCR, run by TCRdb on the 5' RACE reads, gives a single entry per CDR3 protein. The data contain 300,000 to 400,000 distinct CDR3 sequences, roughly 10% of them seen just once; the ten biggest clones take up roughly 3%. The germline V gene encodes CDR1 SGHTA and CDR2 FQGNSA. The CDR3 is 14 amino acids. Trimming cost V 4 bases and J 4 bases; bases outside gene matches: 4. Regarding this clonotype: Antigen: not known.

V and J are TRBV7-2 and TRBJ1-5, with 7 positions matching TRBD1. The sequence came from a young man who received the YFV17D yellow fever vaccine. The sequencing here drew on CD4+ T cells sorted from PBMCs, taken 45 days after the yellow fever booster vaccination. The CDR3 sequence is CASSSLDRNQPQHF. The CDR3 bases are TGTGCCAGCAGCTCCTTGGACAGGAATCAGCCCCAGCATTTT.